This T cell receptor (beta chain) was captured in a study of shared clonotypes between healthy human individuals. Profiling relied on immunoSEQ multiplex PCR, and the TCRdb table lists in-frame clones only, not all of them. Here the sample spans some 500,000 clones, 96% being singletons. The receptor was isolated from a woman aged 25 to 39 in good health. Sequencing was performed on naive CD4+ T cells sorted from blood. Described subset: CD45RA+ positively selected.

The CDR3 loop reads CASGTPGQPNEKLFF. The CDR3 DNA reads TGTGCCAGCGGGACCCCGGGACAGCCTAATGAAAAACTGTTTTTT. The genes are TRBV28 and TRBJ1-4; 7 nucleotides line up with TRBD1. Trimming removed 8 bases from V and 3 bases from J; junction bases left unmatched: 9. The V gene's germline CDR1 is MDHEN and CDR2 SYDVKM. The CDR3 extends over 15 amino acids.